The 32 T cell receptor beta chains below all came from one sample that was sequenced in a study of blood T cells in healthy people across ages (dated by TCRdb to 2013 to 2016). The method was 5' RACE. Sequencing was carried out with an Illumina HiSeq 2500. A second PCR of about 6 to 12 cycles was run with a J-beta primer mix and a sample-barcoded 5' primer. TCRdb reprocessing: public reads trimmed at Q25 with fastp, clones called with MiXCR, in-frame beta chains kept. Every entry covers one CDR3 protein and lists the most common genes and DNA from its rows. The sample records about 830,000 distinct CDR3 sequences, around 62% of which are singletons. The top ten clones comprise approximately 30% of the sample. Sequenced sample: blood. These receptors came from a man aged 30 to 39 in good health.

This clonotype has just one count. The chain combines TRBV29-1 with TRBJ2-5; unclear D gene. The germline V gene has CDR1 SQVTM and CDR2 ANQGSEA. This CDR3 is 13 amino acids long. Trimming took 3 bases from V and 5 from J, leaving 13 bases between them. DNA for the CDR3: TGCAGCGTTGAGGCCAATTTCGGGGAGACCCAGTACTTC. Residues: CSVEANFGETQYF.

The V gene is TRBV27, the J gene TRBJ2-1; 10 positions match TRBD2. The V and J ends lost 7 bases and 6 bases, in that order; junction bases with no gene match: 12. This CDR3 has 16 amino acids. The germline V gene has CDR1 MNHEY and CDR2 SMNVEV (reference sequence). The CDR3 reads CASNLAGTSAFNEQFF. The CDR3 region has the DNA TGTGCCAGCAACCTCGCCGGGACTAGCGCGTTCAATGAGCAGTTCTTC.

V gene TRBV7-2 combines with J gene TRBJ1-3, with 7 bases identical to TRBD1. The CDR3 totals 16 residues. Germline CDR1 and CDR2: SGHTA and FQGNSA. V lost 5 bases and J lost 0; bases outside the gene matches: 7. CDR3 sequence (DNA): TGTGCCAGCAGCCAGGGACAGCCTACCTCTGGAAACACCATATATTTT. Residues: CASSQGQPTSGNTIYF.

The chain couples TRBV9 to TRBJ2-1, with 10 bases that match TRBD2. This CDR3 spans 19 amino acids. The J segment lost 0 bases and the V segment lost 3 bases, leaving 12 bases of the junction unmatched. Germline V gene data show CDR1 as SGDLS and CDR2 as YYNGEE. CDR3 bases: TGTGCCAGCAGCGCTCCCGGGACTAGCGCCTCCCCCTCCTACAATGAGCAGTTCTTC. Translation gives CASSAPGTSASPSYNEQFF.

This chain uses TRBV29-1 with TRBJ1-5, with D tentatively TRBD1 (5 bases). Germline CDR1 is SQVTM and CDR2 is ANQGSEA. V lost 1 base to trimming and J lost 11 bases, with 15 bases between them. The length of the CDR3 is 13 residues. This chain's CDR3 is CSVEGEGTGAQHF. In nucleotides, the CDR3 is TGCAGCGTTGAAGGTGAAGGGACCGGAGCCCAGCATTTT.

The CDR3 DNA follows: TGCGCCAGCAGCGATACTAGCGGCACAGATACGCAGTATTTT. It encodes CASSDTSGTDTQYF. The rearrangement uses TRBV4-3 and TRBJ2-3, with 7 positions matching TRBD2. The germline V gene has CDR1 LGHNA and CDR2 YSLEER. The length of the CDR3 is 14 residues. V was clipped by 5 bases and J by 1 base; unmatched bases: 3.

This clonotype came up a few times. CDR3 sequence reads: CASSLDHGTQYF. The DNA for the CDR3 is TGTGCCAGCAGCTTAGACCACGGGACCCAGTACTTC. The chain has TRBV7-2 and TRBJ2-5; D uncertain. Germline V CDR1 and CDR2: SGHTA, FQGNSA. V gave up 1 base and J gave up 7 bases, with 7 bases separating them. CDR3 length equals 12 residues.

This clonotype was counted only a few times. The V gene is TRBV18, the J gene TRBJ2-7; no definite D call. The CDR3 runs to 13 residues. Per the germline V gene, CDR1 is KGHSH and CDR2 is LQKENI. V dropped 1 base and J dropped 2 bases, with 6 bases sitting between them. The CDR3 protein is CASSPHTTYEQYF. The CDR3 DNA follows: TGTGCCAGCTCACCACACACAACCTACGAGCAGTACTTC.

A single count supports this clonotype. The DNA of the CDR3 is TGTGCCAGCAGCTTCCGGGACTTTTTTGGAGAGACCCAGTACTTC. It translates to CASSFRDFFGETQYF. The V gene is TRBV9, the J gene TRBJ2-4; a weak D match, TRBD2 (6 bases). TRBJ2-5 explains the end of the DNA better; the J call may be wrong. The CDR3 totals 15 residues. In germline, CDR1 is SGDLS, CDR2 YYNGEE.

This clonotype was counted only a few times. CDR3 sequence (DNA): TGTGCCAGCAGTGAATTAGTCGACCCTTTCAACGAGCAGTACTTC. Translating it yields CASSELVDPFNEQYF. The chain recombines TRBV2 with TRBJ2-7; D remains ambiguous. Germline CDR1 and CDR2: SNHLY and FYNNEI. The CDR3 runs 15 residues. Between the trimmed V and J ends, which lost 2 bases and 5 bases, there was a span of 16 bases.

For the CDR3, the DNA is TGTGCCACCAGCAGAGAGCTCCCACTCGGCGGGGGGGCCTTCAATGAGCAGTTCTTC. It is translated as CATSRELPLGGGAFNEQFF. The V and J genes are TRBV15 and TRBJ2-1; 9 bases match TRBD2. V lost 0 bases to trimming and J lost 6 bases; unmatched junction nucleotides: 15. CDR1 is LNHNV and CDR2 is YYDKDF in the germline V gene (reference sequence). CDR3 length equals 19 residues. The full variable domain, with the rest looked up from reference TRBV15 and TRBJ2-1, is DAMVIQNPRYQVTQFGKPVTLSCSQTLNHNVMYWYQQKSSQAPKLLFHYYDKDFNNEADTPDNFQSRRPNTSFCFLDIRSPGLGDTAMYLCATSRELPLGGGAFNEQFFGPGTRLTVL.

V usage is TRBV5-5 and J usage is TRBJ2-4; D might be TRBD1 (6 bases). The J call may be mistaken, given a closer DNA end match to TRBJ2-5. Germline lookup yields CDR1 SGHKS and CDR2 YYEKEE (reference sequence). The CDR3 is 16 amino acids. The CDR3 sequence is CASSLGGQGNQETQYF. The CDR3 DNA reads as TGTGCCAGCAGCTTGGGGGGCCAGGGGAACCAAGAGACCCAGTACTTC.

This clonotype was picked up many times. V gene TRBV20-1 combines with J gene TRBJ2-1; possibly TRBD1 for D (6 bases). The CDR3 loop spans 14 amino acids. CDR1 DFQATT and CDR2 SNEGSKA come from the germline V gene (reference sequence). V shed 3 bases and J shed 2 bases, with 11 bases lying between them. CDR3 amino acids: CSARGATTYNEQFF. For the CDR3, the DNA is TGCAGTGCTAGGGGGGCTACTACCTACAATGAGCAGTTCTTC.

This chain joins TRBV7-2 and TRBJ2-1; 10 nucleotides align to TRBD2. CDR3 size: 17 residues. V trimming: 5 bases; J trimming: 4 bases; junction bases outside the gene matches: 11. Germline-derived CDR1 and CDR2 are SGHTA and FQGNSA. CDR3 loop: CASSRSTGLAPYNEQFF. CDR3 bases: TGTGCCAGCAGCCGCTCAACGGGACTAGCGCCTTACAATGAGCAGTTCTTC. Full variable domain (remainder filled in from reference TRBV7-2 and TRBJ2-1): GAGVSQSPSNKVTEKGKDVELRCDPISGHTALYWYRQSLGQGLEFLIYFQGNSAPDKSGLPSDRFSAERTGGSVSTLTIQRTQQEDSAVYLCASSRSTGLAPYNEQFFGPGTRLTVL.

CDR3 residues: CSVSGRANYGYTF. Here the CDR3 DNA reads TGCAGCGTTTCTGGGCGAGCTAACTATGGCTACACCTTC. The gene calls are TRBV29-1 and TRBJ1-2; D remains ambiguous. CDR3 length: 13 residues. The ends were cut back, 5 bases at V and 0 bases at J, with 10 bases in the middle. Germline values: CDR1 SQVTM, CDR2 ANQGSEA.

This clonotype was seen just once. V and J are TRBV3-1 and TRBJ1-5; D not resolved. This CDR3 has 15 residues. Per germline, CDR1 LGHDT and CDR2 YNNKEL (reference sequence). V was cut by 0 bases and J by 7 bases, with 13 bases left in between. Here the CDR3 reads CASSQDQRVQQPQHF. The CDR3 DNA reads as TGTGCCAGCAGCCAAGATCAAAGGGTTCAACAGCCCCAGCATTTT. Full variable domain (outside the CDR3, taken from reference TRBV3-1 and TRBJ1-5): DTAVSQTPKYLVTQMGNDKSIKCEQNLGHDTMYWYKQDSKKFLKIMFSYNNKELIINETVPNRFSPKSPDKAHLNLHINSLELGDSAVYFCASSQDQRVQQPQHFGDGTRLSIL.

This clonotype has a handful of counts. V is TRBV27 and J is TRBJ2-3, with 11 bases matching TRBD2. V was pared by 5 bases and J by 1 base, with 8 bases of the junction left unmatched. CDR1 is MNHEY and CDR2 is SMNVEV in the germline V gene (reference sequence). This CDR3 has 17 amino acids. The CDR3 sequence: CASSVLAGGLGTDTQYF. CDR3 DNA: TGTGCCAGCAGTGTCTTAGCGGGGGGGCTCGGCACAGATACGCAGTATTTT.

This clonotype was observed a few times. A much larger clone is a single base away; this may be a read error. The chain has TRBV7-2 and TRBJ1-5, with D unclear. This CDR3 is 12 amino acids long. Germline CDR1 SGHTA, CDR2 FQGNSA. Trimming pared 6 bases from V and 0 bases from J, leaving 3 bases between. The CDR3 reads CASRFSNQPQHF. CDR3 DNA: TGTGCCAGCAGGTTTAGCAATCAGCCCCAGCATTTT.

The chain has TRBV6-2 or TRBV6-3 and TRBJ2-1, with 10 bases lining up with TRBD1. Germline values: CDR1 MNHEY, CDR2 SVGEGT. This CDR3 comprises 14 residues. V lost 6 bases, J lost 8 bases, and 7 bases stayed unmatched. For the CDR3, the DNA is TGTGCCAGCAGCCAGACAGGGGGCATGGATGAGCAGTTCTTC. Its protein product is CASSQTGGMDEQFF.

The CDR3 nucleotides are TGTGCCAGCGGGCCAGCTGATCCCGGCGAGCAGTACTTC. Amino acid sequence: CASGPADPGEQYF. The chain is built from TRBV12-3 or TRBV12-4 and TRBJ2-5; D is ambiguous. The closer fit of TRBJ2-7 to the DNA end suggests the J call may be wrong. This CDR3 is built from 13 residues.

V and J are TRBV13 and TRBJ2-4; a possible D gene is TRBD2 (6 bases). This CDR3 has 13 amino acids. The germline CDR1 and CDR2 sequences are PRHDT and FYEKMQ (reference sequence). V was trimmed by 5 bases and J by 13 bases, leaving 18 bases between them. In DNA form, the CDR3 reads TGTGCCAGCAGCCCCGGGAACTTTCGGGAGCAGTACTTC. Protein product: CASSPGNFREQYF. The complete variable domain, with remaining parts taken from reference TRBV13 and TRBJ2-4, reads AAGVIQSPRHLIKEKRETATLKCYPIPRHDTVYWYQQGPGQDPQFLISFYEKMQSDKGSIPDRFSAQQFSDYHSELNMSSLELGDSALYFCASSPGNFREQYFGAGTRLSVL.

J is TRBJ2-2 and V is TRBV4-1; 7 nucleotides align to TRBD2. CDR1 and CDR2 from the germline V gene are MGHRA and YSYEKL. Unmatched junction bases numbered 4, after V lost 1 base and J lost 2 bases. This CDR3 is 16 amino acids long. CDR3: CASSQASGPNTGELFF. The DNA of the CDR3 is TGCGCCAGCAGCCAAGCTAGCGGACCTAACACCGGGGAGCTGTTTTTT.

This clonotype was picked up one time. J is TRBJ1-6 and V is TRBV12-3 or TRBV12-4; D uncertain. This CDR3 contains 15 residues. Trimming pared 9 bases from V and 0 bases from J, leaving 12 bases between. The CDR3 region has the DNA TGTGCCAGTCGACGGGCGAGCTCCTATAATTCACCCCTCCACTTT. Its protein product is CASRRASSYNSPLHF.

With regard to this clonotype: A read error may produce the germline difference seen at one junction end. The chain recombines TRBV6-6 with TRBJ2-7; tentatively, D is TRBD1 (6 bases). The CDR3 has 14 amino acids. CDR1 is MNHNY and CDR2 is SVGAGI in the germline V gene (reference sequence). CDR3 DNA: TGTGCCAGCCAGGACAGCAGACGCGACTACAAGCAGTACTTC. Amino acid sequence: CASQDSRRDYKQYF.

The chain is built from TRBV20-1 and TRBJ2-1; D ambiguous. This CDR3 contains 14 residues. Trimming removed 1 base from V and 0 bases from J, with 7 bases in between. Germline V lookup: CDR1 DFQATT, CDR2 SNEGSKA (reference sequence). The DNA of the CDR3 is TGCAGTGCTAGAGGGGTGCCCTCCTACAATGAGCAGTTCTTC. Its protein is CSARGVPSYNEQFF.

This clonotype was observed a few times. CDR3 DNA: TGCAGTGCTAGCGGATGGACTAGCGGGGGGGCGCTTGCCAAAAACATTCAGTACTTC. This encodes CSASGWTSGGALAKNIQYF. The chain couples TRBV20-1 to TRBJ2-4; 15 positions match TRBD2. CDR3 length: 19 residues. Unmatched junction bases numbered 10, after V lost 3 bases and J lost 1 base. CDR1 is DFQATT, CDR2 SNEGSKA, per germline (reference sequence).

V is TRBV7-2 and J is TRBJ2-1; a possible D gene is TRBD1 (5 bases). V lost 0 bases and J 4 bases, leaving 13 bases between the germline ends. The CDR3 totals 16 residues. CDR1 SGHTA and CDR2 FQGNSA come from the germline V gene. CDR3 sequence reads: CASSLAAQGVYNEQFF. The CDR3 DNA follows: TGTGCCAGCAGCTTAGCGGCCCAAGGGGTTTACAATGAGCAGTTCTTC.

The gene calls are TRBV25-1 and TRBJ1-2; a possible D gene is TRBD1 (5 bases). CDR1 is MGHDK and CDR2 is SYGVNS in the germline V gene. Trimming took off 9 bases at V and 4 bases at J, with 15 bases between the two ends. This CDR3 spans 13 amino acids. Here the CDR3 reads CASTMGGFYGYTF. Here the CDR3 DNA reads TGTGCCAGTACCATGGGGGGGTTCTATGGCTACACCTTC.

As to this clonotype: Relative to the germline gene, one junction end is altered; a read error may explain this. The J gene is TRBJ2-2, the V gene TRBV7-7; TRBD2 aligns across 8 bases. The CDR3 consists of 15 residues. Per the germline V gene, CDR1 is SSHAT and CDR2 is FNYEAQ (reference sequence). CDR3 DNA sequence: TGTGCTAGCAGCTTGGGACTAGGTCGGACCGGGGAGCTGTTTTTT. Residues: CASSLGLGRTGELFF.

The chain uses TRBV6-2 or TRBV6-3 and TRBJ1-5; 12 bases agree with TRBD1. With 10 bases clipped from V and 5 bases from J, the junction kept 15 bases outside the gene matches. This CDR3 spans 17 amino acids. The germline gives CDR1 MNHEY, CDR2 SVGEGT. This CDR3 is CATWKGTGGASDQPQHF. The CDR3 DNA reads TGTGCCACCTGGAAAGGGACAGGGGGCGCAAGCGATCAGCCCCAGCATTTT.

V usage is TRBV6-2 or TRBV6-3 and J usage is TRBJ2-3; 7 nucleotides align to TRBD1. CDR1 and CDR2 (germline): MNHEY, SVGEGT. The CDR3 spans 19 residues. After removal of 2 bases from V and 3 bases from J, the junction contained 17 bases not matched to a gene. CDR3: CASSYPTIAQGLRTDTQYF. The CDR3 DNA follows: TGTGCCAGCAGTTACCCGACTATAGCACAGGGGCTTCGGACAGATACGCAGTATTTT.

The chain links TRBV27 to TRBJ2-3, with 14 bases fitting TRBD2. Germline CDR1 and CDR2: MNHEY and SMNVEV (reference sequence). The junction had 5 bases not matched to a gene; V was cut back by 3 bases and J by 0 bases. This CDR3 is built from 18 residues. This chain's CDR3 is CASSFGLAGGPSTDTQYF. In DNA form, the CDR3 reads TGTGCCAGCAGTTTTGGACTAGCGGGGGGCCCTAGCACAGATACGCAGTATTTT.